Below, 28 T cell receptor beta chains from the same sample are listed, as sequenced in a study of shared clonotypes between healthy human individuals. Naive CD8 cells lacked CD45RO and underwent positive selection for CCR7, leaving out terminally differentiated effector memory CD45RA+ cells. Method: immunoSEQ multiplex PCR; TCRdb's copy keeps in-frame clones and lacks some. The sample consists of roughly 2,000,000 clones, 85% to 95% of them appearing once. Sequences were obtained from naive CD8+ T cells from PBMCs. These receptors originate from a man between 18 and 29 years old in good health. Some clones in this sample may be carry-over from other donors' samples.

This chain links TRBV4-2 with TRBJ2-7; 10 bases are a match to TRBD1. The CDR3 totals 19 residues. V trimming: 0 bases; J trimming: 0 bases; junction bases outside the gene matches: 11. In germline, CDR1 is LGHNA, CDR2 YNFKEQ. CDR3 in amino acids: CASSQDWDRGYYSSYEQYF. The CDR3 DNA is TGTGCCAGCAGCCAAGATTGGGACAGGGGCTACTATAGCTCCTACGAGCAGTACTTC.

This rearrangement joins TRBV30 to TRBJ2-3; D may be TRBD1 (5 bases). Per germline, CDR1 GTSNPN and CDR2 SVGIG (reference sequence). The CDR3 is 14 residues long. The V and J ends lost 4 bases and 1 base respectively, with 12 bases between them. The CDR3 nucleotides read TGTGCCTGGATTAAGGTCAGGGGCACAGATACGCAGTATTTT. Translation: CAWIKVRGTDTQYF.

This chain joins TRBV7-3 and TRBJ2-3; D is unresolved. The CDR3 extends over 15 amino acids. CDR1 is SGHTA and CDR2 is FQGTGA in the germline V gene. Trimming shortened V by 1 base and J by 6 bases, and 14 bases separated the two germline ends. The CDR3 protein is CASSLKDPIADTQYF. The CDR3 coding sequence is TGTGCCAGCAGCTTAAAGGACCCCATTGCGGATACGCAGTATTTT.

This clone was picked up a small number of times. CDR3 DNA sequence: TGTGCCAGCACATCAGGTAGCAATCAGCCCCAGCATTTT. It is translated as CASTSGSNQPQHF. V is TRBV28 and J is TRBJ1-5; no definite D call. This CDR3 spans 13 amino acids. Trimming cost V 7 bases and J 0 bases, with 7 bases left between them. Germline V gene lookup returns CDR1 MDHEN and CDR2 SYDVKM.

This sequence joins TRBV28 and TRBJ1-2, with D possibly TRBD1 on 5 matching bases. Germline V gene data show CDR1 as MDHEN and CDR2 as SYDVKM. V lost 10 bases to trimming and J lost 3 bases, with 12 bases between them. The CDR3 has 12 residues. CDR3 DNA sequence: TGTGCCACGATGGGGGAGCACTATGGCTACACCTTC. Its protein product is CATMGEHYGYTF.

This clone appeared a few times. The chain couples TRBV25-1 to TRBJ1-5; no definite D call. The CDR3 extends over 14 amino acids. V lost 3 bases and J 2 bases, leaving 8 bases between the germline ends. Germline loops: CDR1 MGHDK, CDR2 SYGVNS. CDR3 bases: TGTGCCAGCAGTGATAGGTCTGGCAATCAGCCCCAGCATTTT. Its translation is CASSDRSGNQPQHF.

Note on this clone: Other DNA sequences of this sample code for an identical CDR3. This chain connects TRBV9 to TRBJ2-7; D not resolved. There are 14 residues in the CDR3. The ends were cut back, 0 bases at V and 2 bases at J, with 9 bases in the middle. Per the germline V gene, CDR1 is SGDLS and CDR2 is YYNGEE. CDR3 bases: TGTGCCAGCAGCGTAGAGGGCAGAGCCTACGAGCAGTACTTC. This translates into CASSVEGRAYEQYF.

Remarks on this clone: Other DNA sequences from this sample encode an identical CDR3 as well. The rearrangement uses TRBV27 and TRBJ2-7; 8 bases map to TRBD2. Germline assignment: CDR1 MNHEY and CDR2 SMNVEV (reference sequence). V trimming: 6 bases; J trimming: 4 bases; junction bases outside the gene matches: 5. The CDR3 contains 13 residues. The CDR3: CASRVSGSYEQYF. The CDR3 DNA is TGTGCCAGCAGGGTAAGCGGGAGTTACGAGCAGTACTTC.

The J gene is TRBJ2-5, the V gene TRBV9, with D perhaps assigned TRBD1 or TRBD2 (6 bases each). Germline V CDR1 and CDR2: SGDLS, YYNGEE. V was clipped by 0 bases and J by 6 bases, with 12 bases between them. The CDR3 is 14 residues long. CDR3 in amino acids: CASSVDGGGKTQYF. CDR3 bases: TGTGCCAGCAGCGTAGACGGAGGGGGGAAGACCCAGTACTTC. Full variable domain (outside the CDR3, taken from reference TRBV9 and TRBJ2-5): DSGVTQTPKHLITATGQRVTLRCSPRSGDLSVYWYQQSLDQGLQFLIQYYNGEERAKGNILERFSAQQFPDLHSELNLSSLELGDSALYFCASSVDGGGKTQYFGPGTRLLVL.

The CDR3 region has the DNA TGTGCCAGCAGAGCGGTCCCCTCCGGGGAGCAGTTCTTC. This translates into CASRAVPSGEQFF. V usage is TRBV27 and J usage is TRBJ2-1; possible D gene TRBD2, 5 bases. With 6 bases removed from V and 10 bases from J, the gap between germline ends came to 16 bases. Germline V gene lookup returns CDR1 MNHEY and CDR2 SMNVEV (reference sequence). CDR3 length: 13 amino acids.

The V call is TRBV2, the J call TRBJ1-3; maybe TRBD1 (6 bases). Trimming shortened V by 6 bases and J by 0 bases, and 15 bases separated the two germline ends. The germline V gene encodes CDR1 SNHLY and CDR2 FYNNEI. The length of the CDR3 is 16 residues. This CDR3 reads CASRTRGGSSGNTIYF. Written as DNA, the CDR3 is TGTGCCAGCAGAACCCGAGGGGGGAGCTCTGGAAACACCATATATTTT. Full variable domain (rest looked up from reference TRBV2 and TRBJ1-3): EPEVTQTPSHQVTQMGQEVILRCVPISNHLYFYWYRQILGQKVEFLVSFYNNEISEKSEIFDDQFSVERPDGSNFTLKIRSTKLEDSAMYFCASRTRGGSSGNTIYFGEGSWLTVV.

This chain connects TRBV4-1 to TRBJ2-1, with 8 bases that match TRBD1. The V gene end was trimmed by 3 bases and the J gene end by 4 bases; junction bases not matched to a gene: 5. The CDR3 sequence is 15 residues long. Germline V lookup: CDR1 MGHRA, CDR2 YSYEKL. For the CDR3, the DNA is TGCGCCAGCAGCCATTTAACAGGGGGGTACAATGAGCAGTTCTTC. Encoded protein: CASSHLTGGYNEQFF.

Worth noting for this clone: The same CDR3 is also encoded by other DNA sequences in this sample. The V and J genes are TRBV6-5 and TRBJ2-7; 8 positions match TRBD1. Germline V gives CDR1 MNHEY, CDR2 SVGAGI. The CDR3 totals 15 residues. J was trimmed by 4 bases and V by 2 bases; bases with no gene match: 7. This CDR3 is CASSYLAGGPYEQYF. The CDR3 DNA follows: TGTGCCAGCAGTTACCTGGCAGGGGGCCCGTACGAGCAGTACTTC.

This chain uses TRBV7-2 with TRBJ1-1, with 9 bases fitting TRBD1. The CDR3 is made up of 14 amino acids. J lost 0 bases, V lost 7 bases, and 3 bases had no gene match. Germline CDR1 SGHTA, CDR2 FQGNSA. The CDR3 nucleotides are TGTGCCAGCACCTGGACAGGGGTGAACACTGAAGCTTTCTTT. Protein: CASTWTGVNTEAFF. The full variable domain, rest sourced from reference TRBV7-2 and TRBJ1-1, is GAGVSQSPSNKVTEKGKDVELRCDPISGHTALYWYRQSLGQGLEFLIYFQGNSAPDKSGLPSDRFSAERTGGSVSTLTIQRTQQEDSAVYLCASTWTGVNTEAFFGQGTRLTVV.

Points on this clone: Other DNA sequences from this sample encode an identical CDR3 as well. This chain uses TRBV28 with TRBJ2-2; tentative D call: TRBD1 (6 bases). The CDR3 extends over 15 amino acids. CDR1 and CDR2 (germline): MDHEN, SYDVKM. Trimming removed 2 bases from V and 0 bases from J, with 7 bases in between. CDR3 residues: CASSLGTTNTGELFF. In DNA, the CDR3 is TGTGCCAGCAGTTTAGGGACAACGAACACCGGGGAGCTGTTTTTT. Drawing the rest from reference TRBV28 and TRBJ2-2, the complete variable domain is DVKVTQSSRYLVKRTGEKVFLECVQDMDHENMFWYRQDPGLGLRLIYFSYDVKMKEKGDIPEGYSVSREKKERFSLILESASTNQTSMYLCASSLGTTNTGELFFGEGSRLTVL.

V gene TRBV6-6 combines with J gene TRBJ1-1, with D maybe TRBD1 (5 bases). V lost 5 bases and J lost 8, with 15 bases in between. CDR1 and CDR2 (germline): MNHNY, SVGAGI (reference sequence). There are 13 residues in the CDR3. In DNA, the CDR3 is TGTGCCAGCAGTCACCGAACCCGACAGGAAGCTTTCTTT. Translated: CASSHRTRQEAFF.

This chain links TRBV25-1 with TRBJ2-4; 10 nucleotides line up with TRBD1. This CDR3 has 16 residues. J lost 2 bases, V lost 4 bases, and 5 bases had no gene match. The germline V gene has CDR1 MGHDK and CDR2 SYGVNS. CDR3 protein: CASSGGQGESKNIQYF. The CDR3 DNA is TGTGCCAGCAGTGGTGGACAGGGGGAATCCAAAAACATTCAGTACTTC.

In regard to this clone: The same CDR3 is also encoded by other DNA sequences in this sample. The rearrangement links TRBV4-1 to TRBJ2-7; 11 bases are a match to TRBD1. Germline CDR1 reads MGHRA; CDR2 reads YSYEKL. The V and J ends lost 2 bases and 3 bases, in that order; junction bases with no gene match: 3. CDR3 length equals 15 residues. The CDR3, as DNA: TGCGCCAGCAGCCAAACCGGGACAGGGGGCTACGAGCAGTACTTC. Translated, it gives CASSQTGTGGYEQYF.

The chain is built from TRBV9 and TRBJ2-1; possibly TRBD1 for D (6 bases). Trimming took 0 bases from V and 6 from J, leaving 10 bases between them. This CDR3 has 14 amino acids. The V gene's germline CDR1 is SGDLS and CDR2 YYNGEE. The CDR3 reads CASSVGLQGNEQFF. Here the CDR3 DNA reads TGTGCCAGCAGCGTAGGGCTACAGGGCAATGAGCAGTTCTTC.

V usage is TRBV27 and J usage is TRBJ2-7; TRBD2 matches at 12 bases. Germline lookup yields CDR1 MNHEY and CDR2 SMNVEV (reference sequence). This CDR3 region has 14 residues. Germline trimming cut 0 bases from V and 6 bases from J; bases unmatched to any gene: 0. The CDR3 nucleotides are TGTGCCAGCAGTTTATCACTAGCGGGAGGCGAGCAGTACTTC. Amino acids: CASSLSLAGGEQYF.

The V and J genes are TRBV4-1 and TRBJ1-3; possibly TRBD1 for D (6 bases). Trimming removed 3 bases from V and 10 bases from J, with 19 bases in between. This CDR3 comprises 15 residues. Germline values: CDR1 MGHRA, CDR2 YSYEKL. CDR3 sequence reads: CASSQVQGSLWTIYF. The CDR3 DNA sequence: TGCGCCAGCAGCCAGGTCCAGGGGTCCTTGTGGACCATATATTTT.

J is TRBJ2-1 and V is TRBV6-1; 9 nucleotides agree with TRBD2. Germline CDR1 and CDR2: MNHNS and SASEGT. Germline trimming cut 3 bases from V and 2 bases from J; bases unmatched to any gene: 2. The CDR3 is 15 amino acids. CDR3 coding DNA: TGTGCCAGCAGTGAGCTAGCGGGACCCTACAATGAGCAGTTCTTC. It yields the protein CASSELAGPYNEQFF.

This clone is a singleton in its sample. This rearrangement joins TRBV19 to TRBJ2-1; 10 bases are a match to TRBD2. J lost 7 bases, V lost 3 bases, and 9 bases had no gene match. From germline, CDR1 is LNHDA and CDR2 SQIVND (reference sequence). This CDR3 comprises 16 residues. In DNA, the CDR3 is TGTGCCAGTAGTATTGAGCGGGAGGGCCTCGCTAATGAGCAGTTCTTC. Protein: CASSIEREGLANEQFF.

The chain carries TRBV27 and TRBJ2-7; 8 nucleotides align to TRBD1. Unmatched junction bases numbered 7, after V lost 3 bases and J lost 6 bases. CDR3 length equals 14 residues. Germline-derived CDR1 and CDR2 are MNHEY and SMNVEV (reference sequence). Here the CDR3 DNA reads TGTGCCAGCAGTTTTACAGGGGGGTCGGCCGAGCAGTACTTC. Translating gives CASSFTGGSAEQYF.

This chain uses TRBV7-9 with TRBJ2-5; either TRBD1 or TRBD2 may supply D (5 bases each). V lost 1 base to trimming and J lost 4 bases, with 10 bases between them. The CDR3 has 14 residues. Germline V gives CDR1 SEHNR, CDR2 FQNEAQ (reference sequence). CDR3 DNA: TGTGCCAGCAGCTTAGGGATTGGGGGAGAGACCCAGTACTTC. Translated, it gives CASSLGIGGETQYF.

The genes are TRBV27 and TRBJ2-5; D is perhaps TRBD2 (5 bases). The V end was cut by 6 bases, the J end by 4 bases, with 15 bases between. CDR1 MNHEY and CDR2 SMNVEV come from the germline V gene (reference sequence). This CDR3 is built from 14 residues. This CDR3 is CASRPPAGGETQYF. The CDR3 DNA reads as TGTGCCAGCAGGCCACCGGCGGGCGGAGAGACCCAGTACTTC.

This rearrangement joins TRBV27 to TRBJ2-7; D perhaps matches TRBD1 (5 bases). The CDR3 runs to 14 residues. Germline assignment: CDR1 MNHEY and CDR2 SMNVEV (reference sequence). V lost 2 bases and J lost 2, with 10 bases in between. As DNA, the CDR3 is TGTGCCAGCAGTTTAGTAAGGGGCGCCTACGAGCAGTACTTC. Encoded protein: CASSLVRGAYEQYF.

In the case of this clone: The same CDR3 arises from other DNA sequences in this sample as well. The chain uses TRBV6-6 and TRBJ1-1; tentatively, D is TRBD1 (6 bases). Germline-derived CDR1 and CDR2 are MNHNY and SVGAGI (reference sequence). CDR3 length: 14 residues. V was clipped by 0 bases and J by 3 bases, with 8 bases between them. The CDR3 DNA reads TGTGCCAGCAGTTACTCGGAGGGGGACACTGAAGCTTTCTTT. This codes for CASSYSEGDTEAFF.